One sample yielded the 29 T cell receptor beta chains listed below, sequenced in a study of response to subunit inactivated influenza vaccine. TCRdb independently ran MiXCR on the RT-PCR reads; one entry per CDR3 protein. The data hold a few hundred thousand distinct CDR3 sequences, with 10% to 11% observed a single time. The material sequenced was PBMCs from blood, taken more than 35 days after vaccination. The receptors come from a man aged 50-59 years who received an inactivated influenza vaccine.

This clonotype was picked up a small number of times. V gene TRBV6-5 combines with J gene TRBJ2-5; 9 nucleotides line up with TRBD1. V lost 2 bases and J lost 5; bases outside the gene matches: 3. This CDR3 spans 14 amino acids. CDR1 and CDR2 (germline): MNHEY, SVGAGI. The CDR3 DNA reads TGTGCCAGCAGTTACGGGACAGGGCTGGAGACCCAGTACTTC. This gives the protein CASSYGTGLETQYF.

CDR3 loop: CASSELGGNQPQHF. As DNA, the CDR3 is TGTGCCAGCAGTGAACTTGGGGGCAATCAGCCCCAGCATTTT. This chain joins TRBV6-1 and TRBJ1-5; D unclear. This CDR3 is built from 14 residues. CDR1 is MNHNS and CDR2 is SASEGT in the germline V gene. With 2 bases removed from V and 2 bases from J, the gap between germline ends came to 7 bases.

Many counts were recorded for this clonotype. This chain links TRBV29-1 with TRBJ2-1; TRBD1 is a possible D gene (6 bases). Deletions cut 3 bases from V and 3 bases from J, with 9 bases between. CDR1 is SQVTM, CDR2 ANQGSEA, per germline. The CDR3 runs 13 residues. CDR3 bases: TGCAGCGTTGAGTGGGACAACTACAATGAGCAGTTCTTC. It yields the protein CSVEWDNYNEQFF.

This clonotype turned up a few times. This rearrangement joins TRBV4-1 to TRBJ1-4; D is possibly TRBD1 (6 bases). Germline CDR1 reads MGHRA; CDR2 reads YSYEKL. This CDR3 region has 16 residues. Trimming removed 3 bases from V and 7 bases from J, with 18 bases in between. Here the CDR3 DNA reads TGCGCCAGCAGCCATCGGTTGGGGGCTTCAGGTGAAAAACTGTTTTTT. Protein sequence: CASSHRLGASGEKLFF.

The rearrangement uses TRBV12-5 and TRBJ2-1; 8 nucleotides match TRBD1. V lost 2 bases, J lost 3 bases, and 6 bases stayed unmatched. This CDR3 comprises 16 residues. Germline-derived CDR1 and CDR2 are LGHNT and FRNRAP. The CDR3 DNA reads TGTGCTAGTGGTTTGCTGCAAGGACAGGGCTACAATGAGCAGTTCTTC. Its translation is CASGLLQGQGYNEQFF.

This clonotype was observed a few times. V is TRBV15 and J is TRBJ2-7, with 12 bases lining up with TRBD2. V shed 2 bases and J 4 bases; nucleotides not matched to a gene: 0. Looked up from germline, CDR1 is LNHNV and CDR2 is YYDKDF (reference sequence). This CDR3 comprises 14 residues. The CDR3 here is CATSRTSGRYEQYF. CDR3 coding DNA: TGTGCCACCAGCAGAACTAGCGGGAGGTACGAGCAGTACTTC.

This clonotype was counted many times. The chain uses TRBV7-2 and TRBJ2-5, with D possibly being TRBD1 or TRBD2 (6 bases each). Germline loops: CDR1 SGHTA, CDR2 FQGNSA. The CDR3 loop spans 14 amino acids. V was trimmed by 5 bases and J by 4 bases, leaving 14 bases between them. CDR3 loop: CASSAQGGRETQYF. CDR3 DNA sequence: TGTGCCAGCAGCGCACAGGGAGGTAGAGAGACCCAGTACTTC.

This clonotype was counted between two and nine times. V and J are TRBV29-1 and TRBJ2-3; D gene ambiguous. The CDR3 extends over 14 amino acids. The V gene lost 3 bases and the J gene lost 0 bases, with 10 bases spanning the gap. The V gene's germline CDR1 is SQVTM and CDR2 ANQGSEA. The CDR3 loop reads CSVDELRSTDTQYF. The CDR3 coding sequence is TGCAGCGTTGACGAACTACGTAGCACAGATACGCAGTATTTT.

The chain has TRBV20-1 and TRBJ2-2; 11 bases fit TRBD1. The CDR3 is 16 residues long. The V and J ends lost 4 bases and 3 bases, in that order; junction bases with no gene match: 7. Germline V CDR1 and CDR2: DFQATT, SNEGSKA (reference sequence). The CDR3 DNA follows: TGCAGTGCTACCGTACCGGGACAGGGGGACACCGGGGAGCTGTTTTTT. It is translated as CSATVPGQGDTGELFF.

The V and J genes are TRBV5-5 and TRBJ2-3, with D hard to call. Per germline, CDR1 SGHKS and CDR2 YYEKEE (reference sequence). V was pared by 1 base and J by 6 bases, with 15 bases between. There are 15 residues in the CDR3. In DNA form, the CDR3 reads TGTGCCAGCAGCTTGACTCTTAGTCCCCCCGATACGCAGTATTTT. Its translation: CASSLTLSPPDTQYF.

The V call is TRBV12-3 or TRBV12-4, the J call TRBJ1-2; TRBD1 is a possible D gene (6 bases). The CDR3 is 16 residues long. Trimming removed 5 bases from V and 4 bases from J, with 20 bases in between. In DNA form, the CDR3 reads TGTGCCAGCAGTCAGGAGGACAGCGTCCCCCTCTATGGCTACACCTTC. Translated, it gives CASSQEDSVPLYGYTF.

This clonotype was counted a few times. The J gene is TRBJ1-2, the V gene TRBV12-3 or TRBV12-4; 7 bases map to TRBD1. The CDR3 sequence is 15 residues long. With 3 bases clipped from V and 5 bases from J, the junction kept 9 bases outside the gene matches. CDR3 loop: CASSLGQGVRYGYTF. CDR3 nucleotide sequence: TGTGCCAGCAGTTTGGGGCAGGGGGTACGGTATGGCTACACCTTC.

This clonotype was seen a few times. V and J are TRBV7-3 and TRBJ2-1; possible D gene TRBD1, 5 bases. CDR3 length equals 15 residues. Trimming pared 2 bases from V and 5 bases from J, leaving 13 bases between. Germline-derived CDR1 and CDR2 are SGHTA and FQGTGA. CDR3 region: CASSLQGTSDNEQFF. DNA for the CDR3: TGTGCCAGCAGCTTACAGGGAACAAGTGACAATGAGCAGTTCTTC.

This clonotype was detected many times. The J gene is TRBJ1-1, the V gene TRBV29-1; D is undetermined. From germline, CDR1 is SQVTM and CDR2 ANQGSEA. V dropped 6 bases and J dropped 0 bases, with 11 bases sitting between them. The CDR3 sequence is 13 residues long. The CDR3 nucleotides are TGCAGCGTGAGAATAGATATGAACACTGAAGCTTTCTTT. This codes for CSVRIDMNTEAFF.

CDR3 residues: CASSLSRGPLSEQFF. As DNA, the CDR3 is TGCGCCAGCAGCTTGAGTAGGGGTCCCTTGAGTGAGCAGTTCTTC. The chain carries TRBV5-1 and TRBJ2-1; D perhaps matches TRBD1 (5 bases). The CDR3 sequence is 15 residues long. V lost 1 base to trimming and J lost 9 bases, with 17 bases between them. Germline CDR1 is SGHRS and CDR2 is YFSETQ. Filled out from reference TRBV5-1 and TRBJ2-1, the complete variable domain reads KAGVTQTPRYLIKTRGQQVTLSCSPISGHRSVSWYQQTPGQGLQFLFEYFSETQRNKGNFPGRFSGRQFSNSRSEMNVSTLELGDSALYLCASSLSRGPLSEQFFGPGTRLTVL.

This clonotype showed up many times. This chain links TRBV12-3 or TRBV12-4 with TRBJ2-5; maybe TRBD1 (5 bases). V was pared by 11 bases and J by 4 bases, with 14 bases between. The CDR3 sequence is 12 residues long. In DNA form, the CDR3 reads TGTGCCTCCAGACTGGGGCGAGAGACCCAGTACTTC. Its protein is CASRLGRETQYF.

The rearrangement links TRBV7-2 to TRBJ2-7, with 8 bases matching TRBD2. The CDR3 is made up of 14 amino acids. V was clipped by 4 bases and J by 7 bases; unmatched bases: 9. CDR1 and CDR2 (germline): SGHTA, FQGNSA. CDR3 nucleotides: TGTGCCAGCAGCTCCGGACTAGCCGGTGAGGAGCAGTACTTC. It specifies CASSSGLAGEEQYF.

With respect to this clonotype: One base away lies a much larger clone, so this may be a sequencing read error. The chain uses TRBV5-6 and TRBJ2-3, with 10 bases fitting TRBD1. Germline V gene data show CDR1 as SGHDT and CDR2 as YYEEEE. The CDR3 has 15 residues. The DNA for the CDR3 is TGTGCCAGAAGCTGGACAGGGGGATACACAGATACGCAGTATTTT. This sequence encodes CARSWTGGYTDTQYF.

This clonotype appeared many times. The chain links TRBV12-3 or TRBV12-4 to TRBJ2-1; 7 bases match TRBD2. The CDR3 totals 16 residues. With V trimmed by 5 bases and J by 0 bases, 7 bases remained unmatched. The CDR3 sequence is CASSQIRTSSYNEQFF. The CDR3 coding sequence is TGTGCCAGCAGTCAAATTCGGACTAGCTCCTACAATGAGCAGTTCTTC.

CDR3 nucleotide sequence: TGCAGTGCTAGAAGGGAATGGAATGAAAAACTGTTTTTT. It specifies CSARREWNEKLFF. This chain links TRBV20-1 with TRBJ1-4; D not certain. CDR1 and CDR2 from the germline V gene are DFQATT and SNEGSKA (reference sequence). The germline V and J ends were trimmed by 2 bases and 5 bases, with 9 bases remaining between them. CDR3 size: 13 residues.

The chain combines TRBV7-6 with TRBJ2-1; 7 positions match TRBD2. V was clipped by 3 bases and J by 4 bases; unmatched bases: 9. Germline lookup yields CDR1 SGHVS and CDR2 FNYEAQ. This CDR3 is 16 amino acids long. As DNA, the CDR3 is TGTGCCAGCAGCTTCTTGGGGCTAGCGGATTACAATGAGCAGTTCTTC. Its protein product is CASSFLGLADYNEQFF.

There are a few counts of this clonotype. The chain has TRBV12-3 or TRBV12-4 and TRBJ1-2; D unclear. The CDR3 is 14 amino acids. The ends were cut back, 2 bases at V and 2 bases at J, with 9 bases in the middle. The CDR3 loop reads CASSLYLKNYGYTF. The CDR3 DNA reads TGTGCCAGCAGTTTATATCTGAAAAACTATGGCTACACCTTC.

This clonotype has at least ten counts. The rearrangement joins TRBV20-1 to TRBJ2-3; maybe TRBD2 (6 bases). Deletions cut 4 bases from V and 0 bases from J, with 11 bases between. The germline CDR1 and CDR2 sequences are DFQATT and SNEGSKA (reference sequence). This CDR3 comprises 14 residues. The chain's CDR3 is CSANTGTSTDTQYF. For the CDR3, the DNA is TGCAGTGCTAATACGGGGACTAGCACAGATACGCAGTATTTT.

The rearrangement links TRBV2 to TRBJ2-2; 11 bases fit TRBD2. This CDR3 comprises 17 residues. V lost 3 bases, J lost 3 bases, and 6 bases stayed unmatched. Germline-derived CDR1 and CDR2 are SNHLY and FYNNEI. The DNA for the CDR3 is TGTGCCAGCAGTGACGCTAGCGGGGGGCCCCACACCGGGGAGCTGTTTTTT. It codes for CASSDASGGPHTGELFF.

This clonotype was detected a few times. This chain joins TRBV15 and TRBJ2-1; 9 bases match TRBD1. The CDR3 contains 13 residues. Germline loops: CDR1 LNHNV, CDR2 YYDKDF (reference sequence). The junction had 9 bases not matched to a gene; V was cut back by 9 bases and J by 9 bases. The DNA of the CDR3 is TGTGCCACTGCCGGGACAGGGTCGGGTGAGCAGTTCTTC. Residues: CATAGTGSGEQFF.

The chain joins TRBV18 to TRBJ2-3; a possible D gene is TRBD2 (6 bases). The germline V and J ends were trimmed by 3 bases and 6 bases, with 10 bases remaining between them. This CDR3 has 13 residues. Germline CDR1 reads KGHSH; CDR2 reads LQKENI. CDR3 amino acids: CASSPTAGDTQYF. Written as DNA, the CDR3 is TGTGCCAGCTCACCGACCGCGGGGGATACGCAGTATTTT.

This clonotype was seen more than once but under ten times. V usage is TRBV7-2 and J usage is TRBJ2-5; D is perhaps TRBD1 or TRBD2 (6 bases each). The CDR3 spans 15 residues. Trimming left V 0 bases short and J 5 bases short, with 13 bases between. Per the germline V gene, CDR1 is SGHTA and CDR2 is FQGNSA. In DNA form, the CDR3 reads TGTGCCAGCAGCTTAGCATGGGGGGCAGCGGAGACCCAGTACTTC. Its translation: CASSLAWGAAETQYF.

Ten or more counts support this clonotype. The rearrangement uses TRBV6-1 and TRBJ1-1; unclear D gene. Germline-derived CDR1 and CDR2 are MNHNS and SASEGT. The length of the CDR3 is 13 residues. The V gene lost 3 bases and the J gene lost 4 bases, with 9 bases spanning the gap. The chain's CDR3 is CASSEIPRTEAFF. CDR3 DNA: TGTGCCAGCAGTGAGATCCCGCGCACTGAAGCTTTCTTT.

This clonotype was seen a few times. The CDR3 nucleotides are TGCGCCAGCAGCTTGCCTAGCGGGGCGCTGGGGGCCAAAAACATTCAGTACTTC. This encodes CASSLPSGALGAKNIQYF. The rearrangement joins TRBV5-1 to TRBJ2-4; 9 nucleotides match TRBD2. The V segment lost 1 base and the J segment 1 base; nucleotides outside the gene matches: 9. CDR3 length: 18 amino acids. Germline loops: CDR1 SGHRS, CDR2 YFSETQ.